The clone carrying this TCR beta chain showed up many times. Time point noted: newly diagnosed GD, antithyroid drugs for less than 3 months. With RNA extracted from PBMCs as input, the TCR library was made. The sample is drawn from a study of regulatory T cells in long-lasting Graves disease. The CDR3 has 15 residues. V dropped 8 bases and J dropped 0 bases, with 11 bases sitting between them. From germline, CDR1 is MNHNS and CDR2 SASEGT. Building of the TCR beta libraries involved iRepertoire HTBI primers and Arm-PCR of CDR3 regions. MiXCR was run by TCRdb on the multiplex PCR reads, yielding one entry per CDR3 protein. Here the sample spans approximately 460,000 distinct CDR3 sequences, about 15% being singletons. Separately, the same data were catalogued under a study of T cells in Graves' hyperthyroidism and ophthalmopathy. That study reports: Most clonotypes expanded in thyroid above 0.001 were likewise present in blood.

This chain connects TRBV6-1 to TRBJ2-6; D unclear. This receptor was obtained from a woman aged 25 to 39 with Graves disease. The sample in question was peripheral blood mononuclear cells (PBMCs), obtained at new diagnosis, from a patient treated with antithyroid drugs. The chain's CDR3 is CASASFLSGANVLTF. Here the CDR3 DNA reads TGTGCCAGCGCCAGTTTCCTCTCTGGGGCCAACGTCCTGACTTTC.